A few counts support the clone carrying this T cell receptor beta chain. Trimming took 1 base from V and 6 from J; bases not matched to a gene: 21. The CDR3 spans 21 residues. Germline loops: CDR1 SGHTA, CDR2 FQGTGA. The data were obtained in a study of blood T cell repertoires in COVID-19. Study-level information: Spain, Italy and the United States supplied samples that represented acute and convalescent COVID-19. T cells, B-cell-depleted T cells, or PBMCs supplied cDNA or gDNA.

TCRdb's table, derived via immunoSEQ multiplex PCR, lists solely in-frame clones and lacks some. This table has about 35,000 clones, around 75% appearing once. The TCR originated in an elderly man with active or convalescent COVID-19. This sequence joins TRBV7-3 and TRBJ2-2; TRBD2 agrees at 9 bases. Sequenced material: peripheral blood. The CDR3 DNA reads TGTGCCAGCAGCTTAAAGCCGGTAGCGGGAGTCGCGACTTTGTCCTCCGGGGAGCTGTTTTTT. Its protein is CASSLKPVAGVATLSSGELFF. The complete variable domain, with remaining parts taken from reference TRBV7-3 and TRBJ2-2, reads GAGVSQTPSNKVTEKGKYVELRCDPISGHTALYWYRQSLGQGPEFLIYFQGTGAADDSGLPNDRFFAVRPEGSVSTLKIQRTERGDSAVYLCASSLKPVAGVATLSSGELFFGEGSRLTVL.